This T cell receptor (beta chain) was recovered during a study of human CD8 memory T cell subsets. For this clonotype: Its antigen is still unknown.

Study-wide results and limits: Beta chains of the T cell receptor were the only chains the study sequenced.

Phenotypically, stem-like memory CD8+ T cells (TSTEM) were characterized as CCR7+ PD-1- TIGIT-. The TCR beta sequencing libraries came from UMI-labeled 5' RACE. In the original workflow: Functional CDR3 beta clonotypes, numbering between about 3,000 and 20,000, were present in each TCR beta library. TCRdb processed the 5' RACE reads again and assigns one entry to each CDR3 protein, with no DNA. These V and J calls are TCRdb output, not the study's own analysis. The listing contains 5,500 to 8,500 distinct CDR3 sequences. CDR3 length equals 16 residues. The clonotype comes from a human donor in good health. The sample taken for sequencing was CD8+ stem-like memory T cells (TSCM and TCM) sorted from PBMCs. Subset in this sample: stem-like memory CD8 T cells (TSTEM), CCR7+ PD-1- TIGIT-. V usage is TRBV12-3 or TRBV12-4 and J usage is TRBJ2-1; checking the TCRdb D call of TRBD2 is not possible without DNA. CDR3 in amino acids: CASSPSGGESYNEQFF.